These T cell receptor beta chains were read from a single sample in a study of T cell changes during pregnancy in multiple sclerosis. TCRdb's table, derived via immunoSEQ multiplex PCR, lists solely in-frame clones and lacks some. The repertoire consists of approximately 44,000 clones, with 75% to 95% occurring once and the leading ten covering roughly 0.72%. This material consisted of CD4+ T cells from peripheral blood mononuclear cells, taken before pregnancy. All receptors derive from a female donor with multiple sclerosis, enrolled in a pregnancy study. The CDR3 runs from the conserved cysteine through the conserved F or W. Each record gives: D gene, CDR3 length, clone size, J gene, V gene, CDR3 DNA, CDR3 protein. A D gene is named only where the DNA matches it firmly. Expanded clones get a size class; other rows say once, few or many, or leave the size out.

TRBD1 | 18 | . | TRBJ1-5 | TRBV4-2 | TGTGCCAGCAGCCATCATAAGGGGACAGGGAAGATCATCAGGCCCCAGCATTTT | CASSHHKGTGKIIRPQHF
TRBD1 | 16 | . | TRBJ2-3 | TRBV11-1 | TGTGCCAGCAGCAGCGGGACAGGGCTTAGCACAGATACGCAGTATTTT | CASSSGTGLSTDTQYF
TRBD1 | 16 | once | TRBJ1-3 | TRBV6-1 | TGTGCCAGCAGTGAGAGGACAGGGCTCTCTGGAAACACCATATATTTT | CASSERTGLSGNTIYF
TRBD1 | 16 | . | TRBJ2-5 | TRBV5-1 | TGCGCCAGCAGCTTGGGGGGACAGGGGGGTCAAGAGACCCAGTACTTC | CASSLGGQGGQETQYF
TRBD1 | 16 | . | TRBJ2-3 | TRBV7-3 | TGTGCCAGCAGCTTAATCGGGACAGGGTCCACAGATACGCAGTATTTT | CASSLIGTGSTDTQYF
. | 13 | once | TRBJ1-2 | TRBV7-8 | TGTGCCAGCAGCCTACGCCGCCTGGATGGCTACACCTTC | CASSLRRLDGYTF
. | 16 | . | TRBJ1-5 | TRBV7-7 | TGTGCCAGCAGCCCTATTGGGGACTATAGCAATCAGCCCCAGCATTTT | CASSPIGDYSNQPQHF
TRBD2 | 14 | . | TRBJ2-2 | TRBV30 | TGTGCCTGGAGCCGAGCGGGAGTGCCCGGGGAGCTGTTTTTT | CAWSRAGVPGELFF
. | 17 | . | TRBJ2-3 | TRBV7-3 | TGTGCCAGCAGCTTAACGCGGAACTCATGGGGCACAGATACGCAGTATTTT | CASSLTRNSWGTDTQYF
. | 11 | once | TRBJ1-1 | TRBV7-9 | TGTGCCGTGGGGGCGATCACTGAAGCTTTCTTT | CAVGAITEAFF
. | 16 | . | TRBJ1-2 | TRBV19 | TGTGCCAGTAGAGACCTGACAGGAATGACCCCCTATGGCTACACCTTC | CASRDLTGMTPYGYTF
TRBD1 | 15 | . | TRBJ1-1 | TRBV19 | TGTGCCAGTAGTCCTTGGACAGGGCAGAACACTGAAGCTTTCTTT | CASSPWTGQNTEAFF
. | 14 | . | TRBJ1-4 | TRBV28 | TGTGCCAGCAGTGGGGGGGCGCTTCTCGAAAAACTGTTTTTT | CASSGGALLEKLFF
TRBD1 | 15 | . | TRBJ1-4 | TRBV28 | TGTGCCAGCAGTAAAGGGGGCGGGGTGGAGGAAAAACTGTTTTTT | CASSKGGGVEEKLFF
. | 15 | once | TRBJ2-3 | TRBV5-1 | TGCGCCAGCAGCTTGCGACAGACTTACACAGATACGCAGTATTTT | CASSLRQTYTDTQYF
. | 15 | . | TRBJ2-1 | TRBV29-1 | TGCAGTTCAACCAACGATGGTAGTTTTACGGATGAGCAGTTCTTC | CSSTNDGSFTDEQFF
. | 15 | . | TRBJ1-3 | TRBV7-2 | TGTGCCAGCAGGCAGGGGCCCCACTCTGGAAACACCATATATTTT | CASRQGPHSGNTIYF
TRBD1 | 15 | . | TRBJ2-7 | TRBV28 | TGTGCCAGCACCACCGGGACAGGGGGCGGCTACGAGCAGTACTTC | CASTTGTGGGYEQYF
. | 19 | . | TRBJ1-3 | TRBV7-2 | TGTGCCAGCAGCTTAGCGTCAGGCACAGCATGGCCTTCTGGAAACACCATATATTTT | CASSLASGTAWPSGNTIYF
. | 15 | . | TRBJ2-3 | TRBV4-1 | TGCGCCAGCAGCCAAGACCAGGGGTGGACAGATACGCAGTATTTT | CASSQDQGWTDTQYF
TRBD1 | 13 | once | TRBJ2-7 | TRBV7-8 | TGTGCCAGCAGCCCCGGGACAGGCTACGAGCAGTACTTC | CASSPGTGYEQYF
TRBD1 | 17 | . | TRBJ1-3 | TRBV7-8 | TGTGCCAGCAGCTTAGAAAGACAGGGAAGGTCTGGAAACACCATATATTTT | CASSLERQGRSGNTIYF
. | 16 | . | TRBJ2-6 | TRBV11-3 | TGTGCCAGCAGCTTAGCGTCCGGGACTGGGGCCAACGTCCTGACTTTC | CASSLASGTGANVLTF
. | 15 | . | TRBJ1-2 | TRBV5-5 | TGTGCCAGCAGCCCTGAGGGGGGGGGCGCAAAGGGCTACACCTTC | CASSPEGGGAKGYTF
. | 16 | . | TRBJ1-5 | TRBV7-8 | TGTGCCAGCAGCTTGGCTGCCAGGGCTGGCAATCAGCCCCAGCATTTT | CASSLAARAGNQPQHF
TRBD1 | 13 | . | TRBJ1-1 | TRBV5-1 | TGCGCCAGCAGCTCCTCGGGGGACAGTGAAGCTTTCTTT | CASSSSGDSEAFF
TRBD1 | 14 | . | TRBJ2-3 | TRBV14 | TGTGCCAGCACTGGACAGGGGGAAACAGATACGCAGTATTTT | CASTGQGETDTQYF
. | 13 | . | TRBJ2-1 | TRBV19 | TGTGCCAGTAGTAAAGGGAGAATCAATGAGCAGTTCTTC | CASSKGRINEQFF
TRBD1 | 14 | . | TRBJ1-1 | TRBV5-1 | TGCGCCAGCAGCGCTCTACAGGGGGCCACTGAAGCTTTCTTT | CASSALQGATEAFF
. | 14 | . | TRBJ2-7 | TRBV15 | TGTGCCACCAGCAGAGCCGGGACTTCTGGCGAGCAGTACTTC | CATSRAGTSGEQYF
. | 13 | . | TRBJ2-7 | TRBV6-1 | TGTGCCAGCGGGGTGGTAACAGGTGCCGAGCAGTACTTC | CASGVVTGAEQYF
TRBD1 | 15 | once | TRBJ1-2 | TRBV19 | TGTGCCAGTAGTCTCTCGACAGGGCCCGCAAATGGCTACACCTTC | CASSLSTGPANGYTF
. | 13 | . | TRBJ2-7 | TRBV6-6 | TGTGCCAGCAGTGGGGGGGCAGGGGCCGAGCAGTACTTC | CASSGGAGAEQYF
. | 16 | . | TRBJ1-5 | TRBV6-5 | TGTGCCAGCAGTTACCCTGCTTCGTCGGAGAATCAGCCCCAGCATTTT | CASSYPASSENQPQHF
TRBD1 | 14 | . | TRBJ2-2 | TRBV11-3 | TGTGCCAGCAGCGCAGGACAGGCGGACGGGGAGCTGTTTTTT | CASSAGQADGELFF
TRBD2 | 16 | . | TRBJ2-2 | TRBV6-6 | TGTGCCAGCAGCACACCGCTGGGGGAGGGGCCCGGGGAGCTGTTTTTT | CASSTPLGEGPGELFF
. | 14 | . | TRBJ2-3 | TRBV2 | TGTGCCAGCAGTGAAGCGCCTAACACAGATACGCAGTATTTT | CASSEAPNTDTQYF
. | 14 | . | TRBJ2-5 | TRBV19 | TGTGCCAGTAGTATTAAGTCTAGCACAGAGACCCAGTACTTC | CASSIKSSTETQYF
TRBD1 | 15 | . | TRBJ1-6 | TRBV6-1 | TGTGCCAGCTCCCGGACAGGGGGTGATAATTCACCTCTCCACTTT | CASSRTGGDNSPLHF
. | 11 | . | TRBJ2-3 | TRBV7-2 | TGTGCCAGCAGCTTCGTAGATACGCAGTATTTT | CASSFVDTQYF
TRBD2 | 14 | . | TRBJ2-7 | TRBV5-8 | TGTGCCAGCAACTCCCGCGGGGGGTCCTACGAGCAGTACTTC | CASNSRGGSYEQYF
. | 18 | . | TRBJ2-3 | TRBV5-1 | TGCGCCAGCAGCTGGGGCTGGGGGGTAGCGTCTAGCACAGATACGCAGTATTTT | CASSWGWGVASSTDTQYF
TRBD1 | 13 | . | TRBJ1-2 | TRBV29-1 | TGCAGCGTTGCGGACAGGGGGCTTGGTGGCTACACCTTC | CSVADRGLGGYTF
. | 14 | . | TRBJ1-2 | TRBV6-1 | TGTGCCAGCAGTGCCCAACAGGGAAGCTATGGCTACACCTTC | CASSAQQGSYGYTF
. | 16 | . | TRBJ1-4 | TRBV7-8 | TGTGCCAGCAGCTTAGGGGTGGGCCGAGCAAATGAAAAACTGTTTTTT | CASSLGVGRANEKLFF
TRBD1 | 16 | . | TRBJ1-4 | TRBV5-6 | TGTGCCAGCAGCCTCCTTGGGGACAGGGCCGGGGAAAAACTGTTTTTT | CASSLLGDRAGEKLFF
. | 18 | few | TRBJ2-2 | TRBV4-2 | TGTGCCAGCAGCCAAGAAATTAGGACAAGCGCGAACACCGGGGAGCTGTTTTTT | CASSQEIRTSANTGELFF
TRBD1 | 14 | . | TRBJ2-1 | TRBV11-3 | TGTGCCAGCAGCGCGGGACAGGGACACAATGAGCAGTTCTTC | CASSAGQGHNEQFF
TRBD1 | 15 | . | TRBJ1-2 | TRBV15 | TGTGCCACCAGCACCGGGACAGGAGGGAACTATGGCTACACCTTC | CATSTGTGGNYGYTF
TRBD1 | 12 | once | TRBJ1-1 | TRBV29-1 | TGCAGCGGAGGGGGCAGGGGCACTGAAGCTTTCTTT | CSGGGRGTEAFF
. | 14 | . | TRBJ1-1 | TRBV6-6 | TGTGCCAGCAGTTACCACGCCGGGAACACTGAAGCTTTCTTT | CASSYHAGNTEAFF
. | 14 | . | TRBJ2-4 | TRBV7-2 | TGTGCCAGCAGCCCCACCAGGGCCAAAAACATTCAGTACTTC | CASSPTRAKNIQYF